This TCR beta chain was captured in a study of PD-L1 blockade in urothelial cancer. About the research overall: Atezolizumab (1,200 mg intravenously every 3 weeks) began at some point between 2014 and 2016 for patients.

Study observations and caveats: Clones that were tumor-associated expanded more in the blood of durable-benefit patients at 3 weeks.

Specified time point: peripheral blood 6 weeks after treatment start. Samples spanned pretreatment and treatment, with 1 to 8 time points per patient. On this clone: No antigen is known for it.

Generated by immunoSEQ multiplex PCR, the TCRdb table keeps only in-frame clones and is missing some. The sample holds 50,000 or so clones; roughly 84% are singletons and the top ten take about 2%. This sequence originates from a man over 45 with urothelial cancer. The sequencing here drew on PBMCs, taken around atezolizumab (anti-PD-L1) treatment.

The CDR3 is CASSLGRDRGLFAGNTIYF. CDR3 coding DNA: TGTGCCAGCAGCTTAGGTCGGGACAGGGGCCTTTTCGCTGGAAACACCATATATTTT. The chain links TRBV7-9 to TRBJ1-3, with 10 bases fitting TRBD1. Trimming at V came to 1 base and at J to 2 bases, leaving 11 bases not matched to a gene. The CDR3 length is 19 residues. Germline lookup yields CDR1 SEHNR and CDR2 FQNEAQ (reference sequence).